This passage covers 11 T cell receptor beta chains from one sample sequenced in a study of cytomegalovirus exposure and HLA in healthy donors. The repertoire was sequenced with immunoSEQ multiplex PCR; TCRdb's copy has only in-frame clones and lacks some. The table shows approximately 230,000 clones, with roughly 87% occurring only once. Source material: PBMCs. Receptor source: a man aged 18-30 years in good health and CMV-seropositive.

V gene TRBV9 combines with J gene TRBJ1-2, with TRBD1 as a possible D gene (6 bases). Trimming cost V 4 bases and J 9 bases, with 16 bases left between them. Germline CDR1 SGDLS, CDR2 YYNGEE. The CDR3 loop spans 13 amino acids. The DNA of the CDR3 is TGTGCCAGCAGCCTAGGACAGCCCTCTAGCTACACCTTC. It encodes CASSLGQPSSYTF.

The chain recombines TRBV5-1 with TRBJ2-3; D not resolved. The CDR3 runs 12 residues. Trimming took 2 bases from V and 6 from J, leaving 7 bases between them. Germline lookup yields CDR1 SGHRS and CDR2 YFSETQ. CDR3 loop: CASSLYRDTQYF. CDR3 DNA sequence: TGCGCCAGCAGCTTATACCGGGATACGCAGTATTTT.

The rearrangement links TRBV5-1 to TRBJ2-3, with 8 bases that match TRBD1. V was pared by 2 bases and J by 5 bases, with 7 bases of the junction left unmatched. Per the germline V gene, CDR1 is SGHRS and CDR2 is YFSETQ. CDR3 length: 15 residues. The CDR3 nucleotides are TGCGCCAGCAGCTTTGGCCAGGGGGCCTTAGATACGCAGTATTTT. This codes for CASSFGQGALDTQYF. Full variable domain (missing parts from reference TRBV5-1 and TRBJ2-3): KAGVTQTPRYLIKTRGQQVTLSCSPISGHRSVSWYQQTPGQGLQFLFEYFSETQRNKGNFPGRFSGRQFSNSRSEMNVSTLELGDSALYLCASSFGQGALDTQYFGPGTRLTVL.

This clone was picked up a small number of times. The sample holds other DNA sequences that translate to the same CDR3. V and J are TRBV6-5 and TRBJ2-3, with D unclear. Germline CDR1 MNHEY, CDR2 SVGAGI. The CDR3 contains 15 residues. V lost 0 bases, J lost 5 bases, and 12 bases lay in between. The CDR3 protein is CASSYSSRGRDTQYF. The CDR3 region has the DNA TGTGCCAGCAGTTACTCGAGCCGTGGAAGAGATACGCAGTATTTT.

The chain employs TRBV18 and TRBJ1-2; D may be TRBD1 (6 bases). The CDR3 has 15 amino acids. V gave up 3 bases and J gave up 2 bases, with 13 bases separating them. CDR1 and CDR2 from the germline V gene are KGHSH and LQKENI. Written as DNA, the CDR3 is TGTGCCAGCTCACCGGCGGGGGCAGGAAACTATGGCTACACCTTC. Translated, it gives CASSPAGAGNYGYTF.

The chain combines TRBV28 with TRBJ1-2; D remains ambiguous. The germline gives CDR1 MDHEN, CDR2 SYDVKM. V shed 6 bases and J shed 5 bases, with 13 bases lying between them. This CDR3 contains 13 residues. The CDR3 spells CASRGQAYYGYTF. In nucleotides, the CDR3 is TGTGCCAGCAGGGGCCAGGCATATTATGGCTACACCTTC.

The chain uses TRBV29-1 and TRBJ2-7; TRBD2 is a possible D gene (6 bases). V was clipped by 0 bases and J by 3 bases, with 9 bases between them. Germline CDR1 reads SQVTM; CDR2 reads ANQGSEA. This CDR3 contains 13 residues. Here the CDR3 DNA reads TGCAGCGTTGAAGATGGGCGGGACTACGAGCAGTACTTC. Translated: CSVEDGRDYEQYF.

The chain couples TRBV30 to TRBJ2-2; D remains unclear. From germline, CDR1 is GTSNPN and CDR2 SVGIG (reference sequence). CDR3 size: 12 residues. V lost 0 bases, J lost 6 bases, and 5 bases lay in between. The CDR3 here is CAWSVSPGELFF. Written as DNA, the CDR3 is TGTGCCTGGAGTGTATCGCCCGGGGAGCTGTTTTTT.

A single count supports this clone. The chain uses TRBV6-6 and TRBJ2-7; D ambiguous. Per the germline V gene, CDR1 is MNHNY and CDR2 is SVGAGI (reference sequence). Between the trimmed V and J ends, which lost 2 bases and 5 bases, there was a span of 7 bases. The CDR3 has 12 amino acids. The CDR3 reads CASSYVRNEQYF. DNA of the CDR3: TGTGCCAGCAGTTACGTACGTAACGAGCAGTACTTC.

The CDR3 is CASIPGRASSYNEQFF. The CDR3 DNA reads TGTGCCAGCATACCGGGTAGGGCTAGCTCCTACAATGAGCAGTTCTTC. The rearrangement uses TRBV6-6 and TRBJ2-1; no definite D call. CDR1 and CDR2 from the germline V gene are MNHNY and SVGAGI (reference sequence). Trimming left V 7 bases short and J 0 bases short, with 16 bases between. CDR3 size: 16 residues.

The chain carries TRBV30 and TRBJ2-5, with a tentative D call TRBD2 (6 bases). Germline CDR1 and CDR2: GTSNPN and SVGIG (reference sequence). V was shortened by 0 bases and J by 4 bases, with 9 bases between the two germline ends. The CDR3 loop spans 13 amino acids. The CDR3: CAWSVGGRETQYF. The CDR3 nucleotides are TGTGCCTGGAGTGTAGGAGGGAGAGAGACCCAGTACTTC.